These T cell receptor beta chains were read from a single sample in a study of post-analysis software for immune sequencing data. TCRdb analysed the PCR reads with MiXCR anew, one entry per CDR3 protein. The table includes around 770,000 distinct CDR3 sequences, roughly 46% detected once. Sequenced input: blood. Receptors originate from a girl aged 5-17 years with multiple sclerosis. CDR3s include the opening cysteine and the closing phenylalanine or tryptophan. The D gene is left open where the match is weak. Clone size is not always given. Where it is, it says once, few, many or a class for expanded clones.

CDR3nt: TGTGCCAGCAGTCTCACCGGGACTAGCGTATACAATGAGCAGTTCTTC
CDR3aa: CASSLTGTSVYNEQFF
j_gene: TRBJ2-1
v_gene: TRBV12-3/TRBV12-4
d_gene: TRBD2
abundance: NA

CDR3nt: TGTGCCAGCAGTTACACTAGCGGGAGGGTCAATGAGCAGTTCTTC
CDR3aa: CASSYTSGRVNEQFF
j_gene: TRBJ2-1
v_gene: TRBV28
d_gene: TRBD2
abundance: few

CDR3nt: TGCGCCAGCAGGCCTACAGGGATCAGCACAGATACGCAGTATTTT
CDR3aa: CASRPTGISTDTQYF
j_gene: TRBJ2-3
v_gene: TRBV5-1
d_gene: NA
abundance: few

CDR3nt: TGTGCCAGCAGCTTAGGAGGCGGGGTTGGAGAGACCCAGTACTTC
CDR3aa: CASSLGGGVGETQYF
j_gene: TRBJ2-5
v_gene: TRBV7-2
d_gene: NA
abundance: NA

CDR3nt: TGTGCCAGCAGTTCGGGGATTGTCAATCAGCCCCAGCATTTT
CDR3aa: CASSSGIVNQPQHF
j_gene: TRBJ1-5
v_gene: TRBV6-5
d_gene: NA
abundance: few

CDR3nt: TGCAGCGTTGAGCAGCCGGGGATCTATGGCTACACCTTC
CDR3aa: CSVEQPGIYGYTF
j_gene: TRBJ1-2
v_gene: TRBV29-1
d_gene: NA
abundance: NA

CDR3nt: TGTGCCACCGAGGGGAGAATCGGACAGTTCTTC
CDR3aa: CATEGRIGQFF
j_gene: TRBJ2-1
v_gene: TRBV12-3/TRBV12-4
d_gene: NA
abundance: NA

CDR3nt: TGTGCCAGCAGCTCGACCCAGGGGGCTGGGGCCAACGTCCTGACTTTC
CDR3aa: CASSSTQGAGANVLTF
j_gene: TRBJ2-6
v_gene: TRBV7-9
d_gene: TRBD1
abundance: NA

CDR3nt: TGTGCCAGCAGTCAGATCAGCCCCCAGCATTTT
CDR3aa: CASSQISPQHF
j_gene: TRBJ1-5
v_gene: TRBV28
d_gene: NA
abundance: NA

CDR3nt: TGCAGCGTTGAAGATCCTAGCGGGAACGGGGAGCAGTACTTC
CDR3aa: CSVEDPSGNGEQYF
j_gene: TRBJ2-5
v_gene: TRBV29-1
d_gene: TRBD2
abundance: few

CDR3nt: TGTGCCACCAGCAGGTCGACTAGCGGATACAATGAGCAGTTCTTC
CDR3aa: CATSRSTSGYNEQFF
j_gene: TRBJ2-1
v_gene: TRBV15
d_gene: TRBD2
abundance: NA

CDR3nt: TGTGCCAGCAGCGCCGGGGTCCAAGGGTACGAGCAGTACTTC
CDR3aa: CASSAGVQGYEQYF
j_gene: TRBJ2-7
v_gene: TRBV7-8
d_gene: NA
abundance: NA

CDR3nt: TGCAGTGCTAGTCAGCGCCTAGGCGTGGAGAAGACCCAGTACTTC
CDR3aa: CSASQRLGVEKTQYF
j_gene: TRBJ2-5
v_gene: TRBV20-1
d_gene: NA
abundance: NA

CDR3nt: TGTGCCAGCAGCTTAATGTTGGGGGTCAGTCGCGGGCAGTACTTC
CDR3aa: CASSLMLGVSRGQYF
j_gene: TRBJ2-7
v_gene: TRBV7-8
d_gene: NA
abundance: NA

CDR3nt: TGCAGCGTTGGGGGGTTGCTCCTAGACGAGCAGTACTTC
CDR3aa: CSVGGLLLDEQYF
j_gene: TRBJ2-7
v_gene: TRBV29-1
d_gene: NA
abundance: few

CDR3nt: TGCGCCAGCAGCCTGGGACTAGCGACTACTAGCACAGATACGCAGTATTTT
CDR3aa: CASSLGLATTSTDTQYF
j_gene: TRBJ2-3
v_gene: TRBV5-1
d_gene: TRBD2
abundance: NA

CDR3nt: TGTGCCAGCAGCGTAGGGGTGGGAACAAACAATGAGCAGTTCTTC
CDR3aa: CASSVGVGTNNEQFF
j_gene: TRBJ2-1
v_gene: TRBV9
d_gene: NA
abundance: once